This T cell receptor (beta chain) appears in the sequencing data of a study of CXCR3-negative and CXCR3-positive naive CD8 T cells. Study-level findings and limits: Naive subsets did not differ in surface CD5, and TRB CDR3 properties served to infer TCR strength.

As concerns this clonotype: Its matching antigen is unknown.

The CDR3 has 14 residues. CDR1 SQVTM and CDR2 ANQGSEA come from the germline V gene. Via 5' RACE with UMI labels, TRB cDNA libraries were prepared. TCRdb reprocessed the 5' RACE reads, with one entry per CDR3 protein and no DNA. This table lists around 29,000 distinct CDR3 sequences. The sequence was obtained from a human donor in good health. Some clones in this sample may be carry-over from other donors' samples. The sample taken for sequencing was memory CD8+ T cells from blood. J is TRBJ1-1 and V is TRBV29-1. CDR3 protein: CSVEKAGRGTEAFF.